Each of the 13 T cell receptor beta chains below was sequenced from the same sample in a study of CXCR3-negative and CXCR3-positive naive CD8 T cells. The study made its TRB cDNA libraries by 5' RACE, adding UMI labels. TCRdb reanalyzed the 5' RACE reads and collapses them to one entry per CDR3 protein, without DNA. This listing includes several thousand distinct CDR3 sequences. The specimen sequenced was naive CXCR3- CD8+ T cells from blood. Subset meaning: CD45RO-CCR7+CD27+CD95- naive CD8+ T cells lacking CXCR3 (TNR3-). The receptor source for this set is a human donor in good health. Some clones in this sample may be carry-over from other donors' samples.

This clonotype ranks as medium-sized (0.01 to 0.1%) in terms of frequency. CDR3 protein: CASSGDLVGEQFF. This chain links TRBV2 with TRBJ2-1. The CDR3 loop spans 13 amino acids. CDR1 SNHLY and CDR2 FYNNEI come from the germline V gene.

This clonotype is classed as medium-sized by frequency. The chain uses TRBV25-1 and TRBJ2-1. CDR1 is MGHDK, CDR2 SYGVNS, per germline. The CDR3 has 15 residues. This CDR3 is CASSVLGSSYNEQFF.

In terms of frequency, this clonotype is medium-sized. CDR3: CASSSGLAGAYNEQFF. The chain couples TRBV7-9 to TRBJ2-1; TCRdb picks TRBD2, but there is no DNA to check that call. The CDR3 spans 16 residues. From germline, CDR1 is SEHNR and CDR2 FQNEAQ (reference sequence).

The rearrangement joins TRBV12-3 or TRBV12-4 to TRBJ2-7; TCRdb calls TRBD1, which cannot be checked without DNA. The CDR3 runs 13 residues. CDR3 in amino acids: CASTGTGSHEQYF.

This clonotype counts as medium-sized by frequency. The gene calls are TRBV28 and TRBJ2-7; the D call of TRBD1 rests on TCRdb alone, since no DNA is present to check it. The germline gives CDR1 MDHEN, CDR2 SYDVKM. CDR3 length equals 14 residues. Here the CDR3 reads CASSLTGGSYEQYF.

This clonotype shows up as medium-sized by frequency. This sequence joins TRBV15 and TRBJ2-3; TCRdb's D call of TRBD2 is untestable without DNA. This CDR3 contains 18 residues. Germline CDR1 is LNHNV and CDR2 is YYDKDF (reference sequence). The CDR3 here is CATSRGAGLAGDTDTQYF.

The CDR3 spells CASSITGGDETQYF. V usage is TRBV28 and J usage is TRBJ2-5; there is no DNA to check the TCRdb D call of TRBD1. Germline V gives CDR1 MDHEN, CDR2 SYDVKM. CDR3 size: 14 residues.

The chain couples TRBV9 to TRBJ2-1. Germline CDR1 and CDR2: SGDLS and YYNGEE. The CDR3 is 13 amino acids. The CDR3 here is CASSARWGNEQFF.

This clonotype shows up as medium-sized by frequency. V usage is TRBV20-1 and J usage is TRBJ2-1; TCRdb returns TRBD1, unconfirmable since there is no DNA. Germline CDR1 reads DFQATT; CDR2 reads SNEGSKA (reference sequence). The CDR3 is made up of 16 amino acids. The CDR3 spells CSASSYGQGQDNEQFF.

CDR3: CASRSRDRGLNYGYTF. This sequence joins TRBV6-6 and TRBJ1-2; TCRdb indicates TRBD1, and absent DNA this call remains unverified. The length of the CDR3 is 16 residues. The V gene's germline CDR1 is MNHNY and CDR2 SVGAGI (reference sequence).

The rearrangement links TRBV6-2 or TRBV6-3 to TRBJ2-5; TCRdb names TRBD2, which stays unverified in the absence of DNA. This CDR3 has 12 residues. Germline V gene sequence: CDR1 MNHEY, CDR2 SVGEGT. CDR3 region: CATREEGETQYF.

The gene calls are TRBV29-1 and TRBJ2-2; without DNA, the TCRdb call of TRBD1 cannot be checked. This CDR3 comprises 11 residues. Germline V lookup: CDR1 SQVTM, CDR2 ANQGSEA. Here the CDR3 reads CSAQRDGELFF.

This clonotype is deemed medium-sized by its frequency. V gene TRBV29-1 combines with J gene TRBJ1-2; TCRdb names TRBD1, which stays unverified in the absence of DNA. The CDR3 covers 12 residues. Germline values: CDR1 SQVTM, CDR2 ANQGSEA. The CDR3 reads CSVEEGGYGYTF.